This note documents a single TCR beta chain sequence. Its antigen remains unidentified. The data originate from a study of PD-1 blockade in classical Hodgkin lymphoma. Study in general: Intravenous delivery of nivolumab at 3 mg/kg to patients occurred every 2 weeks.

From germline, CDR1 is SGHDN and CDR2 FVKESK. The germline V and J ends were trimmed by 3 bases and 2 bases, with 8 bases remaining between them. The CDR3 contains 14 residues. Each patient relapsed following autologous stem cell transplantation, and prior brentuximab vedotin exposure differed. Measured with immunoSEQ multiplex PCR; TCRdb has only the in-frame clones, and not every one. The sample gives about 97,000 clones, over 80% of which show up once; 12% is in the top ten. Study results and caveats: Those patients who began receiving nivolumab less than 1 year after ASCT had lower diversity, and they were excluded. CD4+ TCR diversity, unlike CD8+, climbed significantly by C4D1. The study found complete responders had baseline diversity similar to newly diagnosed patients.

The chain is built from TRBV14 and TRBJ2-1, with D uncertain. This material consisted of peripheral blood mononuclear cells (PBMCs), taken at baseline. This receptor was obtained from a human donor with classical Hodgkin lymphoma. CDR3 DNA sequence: TGTGCCAGCAGCCAGGGCGCTGCCTACAATGAGCAGTTCTTC. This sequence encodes CASSQGAAYNEQFF.